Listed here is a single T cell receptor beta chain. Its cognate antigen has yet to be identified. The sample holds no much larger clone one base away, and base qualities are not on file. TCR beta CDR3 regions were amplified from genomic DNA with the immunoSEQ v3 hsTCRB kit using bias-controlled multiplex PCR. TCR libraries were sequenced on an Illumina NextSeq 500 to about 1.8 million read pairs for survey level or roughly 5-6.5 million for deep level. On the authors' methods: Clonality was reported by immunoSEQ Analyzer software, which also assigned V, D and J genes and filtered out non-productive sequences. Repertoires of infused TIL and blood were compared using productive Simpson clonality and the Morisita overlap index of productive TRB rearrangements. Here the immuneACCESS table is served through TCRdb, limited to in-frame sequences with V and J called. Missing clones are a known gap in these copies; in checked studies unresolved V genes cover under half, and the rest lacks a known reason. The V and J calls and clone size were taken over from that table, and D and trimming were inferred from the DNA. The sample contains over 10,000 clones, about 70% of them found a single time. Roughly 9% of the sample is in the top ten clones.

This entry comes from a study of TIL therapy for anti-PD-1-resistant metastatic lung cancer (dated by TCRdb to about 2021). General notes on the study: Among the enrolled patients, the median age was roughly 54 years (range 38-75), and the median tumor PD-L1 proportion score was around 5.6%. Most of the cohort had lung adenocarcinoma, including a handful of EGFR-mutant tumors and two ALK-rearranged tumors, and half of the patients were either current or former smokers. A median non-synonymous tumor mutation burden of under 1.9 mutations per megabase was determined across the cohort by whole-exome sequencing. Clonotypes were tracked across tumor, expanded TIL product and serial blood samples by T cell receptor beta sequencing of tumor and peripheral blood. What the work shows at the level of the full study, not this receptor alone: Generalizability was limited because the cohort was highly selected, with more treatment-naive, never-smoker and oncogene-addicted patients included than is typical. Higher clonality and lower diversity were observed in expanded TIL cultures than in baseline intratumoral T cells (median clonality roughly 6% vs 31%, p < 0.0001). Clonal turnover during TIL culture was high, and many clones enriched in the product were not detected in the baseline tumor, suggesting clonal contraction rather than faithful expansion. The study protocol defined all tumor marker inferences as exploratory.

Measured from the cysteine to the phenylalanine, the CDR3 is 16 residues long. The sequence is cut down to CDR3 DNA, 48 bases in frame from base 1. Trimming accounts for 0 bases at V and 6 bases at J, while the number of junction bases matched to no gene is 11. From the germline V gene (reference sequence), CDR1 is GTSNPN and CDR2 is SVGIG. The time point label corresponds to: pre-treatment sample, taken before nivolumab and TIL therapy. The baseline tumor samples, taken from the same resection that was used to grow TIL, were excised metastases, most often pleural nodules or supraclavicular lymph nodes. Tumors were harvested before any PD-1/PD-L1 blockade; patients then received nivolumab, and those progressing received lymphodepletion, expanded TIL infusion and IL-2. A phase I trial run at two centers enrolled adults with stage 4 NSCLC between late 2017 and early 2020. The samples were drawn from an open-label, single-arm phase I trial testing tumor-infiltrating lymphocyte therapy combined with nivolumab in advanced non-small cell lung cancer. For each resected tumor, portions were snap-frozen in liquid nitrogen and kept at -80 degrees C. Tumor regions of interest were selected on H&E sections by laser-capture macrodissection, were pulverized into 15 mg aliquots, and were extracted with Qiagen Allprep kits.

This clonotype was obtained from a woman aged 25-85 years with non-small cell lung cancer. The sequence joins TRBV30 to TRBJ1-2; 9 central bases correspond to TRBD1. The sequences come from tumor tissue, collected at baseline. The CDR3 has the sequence CAWSVPLDRGGDGYTF. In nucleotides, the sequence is TGTGCCTGGAGTGTGCCCCTGGACAGGGGAGGCGATGGCTACACCTTC.